This TCR beta chain appears in the sequencing data of a study of beta chain features in type 1 diabetes. General observations from the study: Unsettled here was the matter of whether HLA type influences TCRB rearrangement. Researchers report that Type 1 diabetes patients had moderately but significantly shorter TCRB CDR3s across all four CD4+ subsets.

The ends lost 5 bases at V and 4 bases at J; junction bases unmatched: 11. The germline V gene encodes CDR1 SEHNR and CDR2 FQNEAQ (reference sequence). The CDR3 has 16 residues. This clone has just a few counts. Antigen: not known. Isolated RNA was reverse transcribed in full, so expressed TCRB transcripts were sequenced. The method was immunoSEQ multiplex PCR; TCRdb's version includes in-frame clones alone and lacks a portion of them. The table lists around 710,000 clones, around 11% of them singletons. The material sequenced was naive CD4+ T cells from blood. The chain couples TRBV7-9 to TRBJ2-5; 9 positions agree with TRBD1. The clonotype originates from a man under 40 with type 1 diabetes. The CDR3 coding sequence is TGTGCCAGCAGCAGAGATCCGGGACAGGGCAGAGAGACCCAGTACTTC. It is translated as CASSRDPGQGRETQYF. Full variable domain (remainder filled in from reference TRBV7-9 and TRBJ2-5): DTGVSQNPRHKITKRGQNVTFRCDPISEHNRLYWYRQTLGQGPEFLTYFQNEAQLEKSRLLSDRFSAERPKGSFSTLEIQRTEQGDSAMYLCASSRDPGQGRETQYFGPGTRLLVL.